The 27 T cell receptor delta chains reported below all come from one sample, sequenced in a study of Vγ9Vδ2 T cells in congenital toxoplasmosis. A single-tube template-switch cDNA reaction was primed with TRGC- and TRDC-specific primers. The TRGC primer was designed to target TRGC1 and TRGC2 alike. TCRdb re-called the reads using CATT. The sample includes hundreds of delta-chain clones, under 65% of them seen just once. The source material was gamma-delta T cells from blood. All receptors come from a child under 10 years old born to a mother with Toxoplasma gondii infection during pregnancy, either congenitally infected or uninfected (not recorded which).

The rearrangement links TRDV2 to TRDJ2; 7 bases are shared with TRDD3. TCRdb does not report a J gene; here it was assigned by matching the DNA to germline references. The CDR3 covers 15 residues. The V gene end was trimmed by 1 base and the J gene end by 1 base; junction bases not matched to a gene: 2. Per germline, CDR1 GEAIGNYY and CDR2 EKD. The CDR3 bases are TGTGCCTGTGACACGGTGGGGGATTTGACAGCACAACTCTTCTTT. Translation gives CACDTVGDLTAQLFF.

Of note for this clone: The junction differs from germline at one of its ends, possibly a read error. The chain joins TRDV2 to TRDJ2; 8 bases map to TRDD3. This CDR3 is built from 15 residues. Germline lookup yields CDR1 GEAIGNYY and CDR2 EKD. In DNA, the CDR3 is TGTGCCTGGGACAGTCTTACTGGGGGGGCAGCACAACTCTTCTTT. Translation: CAWDSLTGGAAQLFF.

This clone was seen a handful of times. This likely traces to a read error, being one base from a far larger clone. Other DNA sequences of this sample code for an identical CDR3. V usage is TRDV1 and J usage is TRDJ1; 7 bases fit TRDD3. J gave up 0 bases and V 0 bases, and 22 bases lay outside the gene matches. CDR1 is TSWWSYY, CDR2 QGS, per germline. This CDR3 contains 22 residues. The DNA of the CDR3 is TGTGCTCTTGGGGAACTAGCACAGATTTCTAAGTGGATACGACGGTACACCGATAAACTCATCTTT. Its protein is CALGELAQISKWIRRYTDKLIF.

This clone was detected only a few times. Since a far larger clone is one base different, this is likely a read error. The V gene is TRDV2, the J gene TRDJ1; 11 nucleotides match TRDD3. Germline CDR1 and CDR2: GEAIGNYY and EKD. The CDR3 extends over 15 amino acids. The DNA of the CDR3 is TGTTCCTGTGATCTTCTGGGGGATACAGCCGATAAACTCATCTTT. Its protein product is CSCDLLGDTADKLIF.

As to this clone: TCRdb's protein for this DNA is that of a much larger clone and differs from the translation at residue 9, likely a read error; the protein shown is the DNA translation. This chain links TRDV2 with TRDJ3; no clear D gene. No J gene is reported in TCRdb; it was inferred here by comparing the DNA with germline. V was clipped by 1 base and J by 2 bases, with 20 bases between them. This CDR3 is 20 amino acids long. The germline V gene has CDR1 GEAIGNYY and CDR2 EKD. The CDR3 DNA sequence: TGTGCCTGTGACACACTAGGAGGGAGACGTAGGCCCTGGGACACCCGACAGATGTTTTTC. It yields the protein CACDTLGGRRRPWDTRQMFF.

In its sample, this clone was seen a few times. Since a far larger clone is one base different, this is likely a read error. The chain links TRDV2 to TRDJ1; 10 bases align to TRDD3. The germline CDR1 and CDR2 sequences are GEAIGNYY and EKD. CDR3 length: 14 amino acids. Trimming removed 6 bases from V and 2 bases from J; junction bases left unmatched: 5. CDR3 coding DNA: TGTGCCTGTTACGTACTGGGGGATACCGATAAACTCATCTTT. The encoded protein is CACYVLGDTDKLIF.

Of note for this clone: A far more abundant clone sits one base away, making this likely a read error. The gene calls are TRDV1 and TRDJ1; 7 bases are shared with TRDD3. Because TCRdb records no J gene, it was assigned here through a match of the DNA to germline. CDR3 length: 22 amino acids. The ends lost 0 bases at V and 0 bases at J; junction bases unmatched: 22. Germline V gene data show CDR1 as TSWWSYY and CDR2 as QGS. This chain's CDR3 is CALGELAQISKWIRLYTDKLIF. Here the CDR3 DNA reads TGTGCTCTTGGGGAACTAGCACAGATTTCTAAGTGGATACGCCTGTACACCGATAAACTCATCTTT.

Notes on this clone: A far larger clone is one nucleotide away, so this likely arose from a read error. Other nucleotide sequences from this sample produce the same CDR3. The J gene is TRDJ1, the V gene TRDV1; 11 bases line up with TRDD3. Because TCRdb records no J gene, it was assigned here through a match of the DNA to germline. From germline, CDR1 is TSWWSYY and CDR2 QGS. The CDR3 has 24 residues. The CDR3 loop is CALGELAFLRQGGGYAQCYNRLIF. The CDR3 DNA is TGTGCACTTGGGGAACTGGCCTTCCTACGTCAGGGTGGGGGATACGCACAGTGCTACAATAGACTCATCTTT.

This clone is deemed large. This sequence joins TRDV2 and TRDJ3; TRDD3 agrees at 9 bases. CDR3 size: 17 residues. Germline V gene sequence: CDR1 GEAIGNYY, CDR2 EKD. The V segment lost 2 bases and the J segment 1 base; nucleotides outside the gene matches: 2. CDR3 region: CACDNTGGSWDTRQMFF. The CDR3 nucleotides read TGTGCCTGTGACAATACTGGGGGATCCTGGGACACCCGACAGATGTTTTTC.

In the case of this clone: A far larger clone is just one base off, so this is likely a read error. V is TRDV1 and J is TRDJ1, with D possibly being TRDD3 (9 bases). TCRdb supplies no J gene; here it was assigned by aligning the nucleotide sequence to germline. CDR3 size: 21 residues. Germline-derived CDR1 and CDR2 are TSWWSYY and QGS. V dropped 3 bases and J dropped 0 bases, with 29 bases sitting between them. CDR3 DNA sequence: TGTGCTCTTGGGGACCCCTTCCTATCGTACTGGGGGAGAACTTACACCGATAAACTCATCTTT. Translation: CALGDPFLSYWGRTYTDKLIF.

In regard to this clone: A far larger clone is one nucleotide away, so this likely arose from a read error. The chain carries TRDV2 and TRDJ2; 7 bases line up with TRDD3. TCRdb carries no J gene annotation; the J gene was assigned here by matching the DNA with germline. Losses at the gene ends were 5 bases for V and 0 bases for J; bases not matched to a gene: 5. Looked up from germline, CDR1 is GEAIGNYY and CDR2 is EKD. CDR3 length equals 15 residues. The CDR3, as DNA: TGTGCCTGTGTACTGGGGAATGCTTTGACAGCACAACTCTTCTTT. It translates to CACVLGNALTAQLFF.

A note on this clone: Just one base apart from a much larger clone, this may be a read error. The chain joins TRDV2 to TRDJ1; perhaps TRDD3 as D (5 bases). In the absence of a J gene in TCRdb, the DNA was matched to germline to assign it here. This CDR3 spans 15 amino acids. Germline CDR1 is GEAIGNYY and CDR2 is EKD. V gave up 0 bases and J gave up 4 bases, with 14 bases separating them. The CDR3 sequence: CACDTRSHGGDKLIF. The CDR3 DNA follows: TGTGCCTGTGACACCCGGTCCCACGGGGGCGATAAACTCATCTTT.

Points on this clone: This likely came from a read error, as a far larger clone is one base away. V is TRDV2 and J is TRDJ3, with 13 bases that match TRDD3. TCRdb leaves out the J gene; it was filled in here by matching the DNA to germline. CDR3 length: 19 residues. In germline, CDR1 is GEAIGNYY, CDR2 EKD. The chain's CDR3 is CAWDILGDTSSWDTRQMFF. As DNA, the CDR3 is TGTGCCTGGGACATACTGGGGGATACGAGCTCCTGGGACACCCGACAGATGTTTTTC.

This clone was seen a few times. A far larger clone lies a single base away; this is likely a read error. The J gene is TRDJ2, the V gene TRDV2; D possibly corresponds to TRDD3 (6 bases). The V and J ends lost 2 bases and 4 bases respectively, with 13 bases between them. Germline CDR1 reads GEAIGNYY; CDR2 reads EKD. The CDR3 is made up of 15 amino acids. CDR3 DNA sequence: TGTGCCTGTGACATACTGGAGGATACGACAGCACAACTCTTCTTT. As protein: CACDILEDTTAQLFF.

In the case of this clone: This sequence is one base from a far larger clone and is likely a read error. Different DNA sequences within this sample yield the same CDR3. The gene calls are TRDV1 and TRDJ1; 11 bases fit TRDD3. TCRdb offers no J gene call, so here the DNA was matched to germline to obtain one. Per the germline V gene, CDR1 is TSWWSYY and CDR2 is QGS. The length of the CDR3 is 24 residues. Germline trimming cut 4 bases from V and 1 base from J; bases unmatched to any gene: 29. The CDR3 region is CALGVSTLPAGGYLGGRPTDKLIF. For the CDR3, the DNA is TGTGCTCTTGGGGTCTCCACCCTTCCAGCTGGGGGATACCTGGGAGGTCGGCCCACCGATAAACTCATCTTT.

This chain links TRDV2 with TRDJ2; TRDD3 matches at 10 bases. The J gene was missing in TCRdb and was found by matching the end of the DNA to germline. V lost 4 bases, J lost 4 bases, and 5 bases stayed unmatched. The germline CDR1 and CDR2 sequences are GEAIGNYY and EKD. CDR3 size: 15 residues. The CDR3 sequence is CACDILGDWTAQLFF. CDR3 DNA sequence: TGTGCCTGTGATATACTGGGGGATTGGACAGCACAACTCTTCTTT.

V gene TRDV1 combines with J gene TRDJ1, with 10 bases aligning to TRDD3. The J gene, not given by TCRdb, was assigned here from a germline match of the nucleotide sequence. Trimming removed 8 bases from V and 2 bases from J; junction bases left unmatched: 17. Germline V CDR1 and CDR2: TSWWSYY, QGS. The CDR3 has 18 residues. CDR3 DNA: TGTGCTCTTCTGGTTCCGGCCAGGGTACTGGGGGATACCGATAAACTCATCTTT. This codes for CALLVPARVLGDTDKLIF.

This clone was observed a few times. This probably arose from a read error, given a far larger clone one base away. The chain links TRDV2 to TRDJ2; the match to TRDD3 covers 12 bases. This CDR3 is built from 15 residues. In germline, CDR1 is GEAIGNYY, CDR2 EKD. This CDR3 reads CAWDILGDTTAQLFF. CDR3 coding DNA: TGTGCCTGGGACATACTGGGGGATACGACAGCACAACTCTTCTTT.

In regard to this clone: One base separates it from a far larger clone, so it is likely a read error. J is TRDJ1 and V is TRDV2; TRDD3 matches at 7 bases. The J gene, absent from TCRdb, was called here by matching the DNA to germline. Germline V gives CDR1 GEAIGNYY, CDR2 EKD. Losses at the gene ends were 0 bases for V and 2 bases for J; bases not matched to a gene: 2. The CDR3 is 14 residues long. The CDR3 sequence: CACDTWGRTDKLIF. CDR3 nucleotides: TGTGCCTGTGACACCTGGGGGAGGACCGATAAACTCATCTTT.

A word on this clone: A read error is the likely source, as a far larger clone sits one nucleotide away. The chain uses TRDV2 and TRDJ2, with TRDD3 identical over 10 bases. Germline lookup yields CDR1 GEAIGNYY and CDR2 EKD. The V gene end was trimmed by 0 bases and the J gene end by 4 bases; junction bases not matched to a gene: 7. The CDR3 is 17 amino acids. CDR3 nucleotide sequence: TGTGCCTGTGACACCGTGAGTACTGGGGGATGGACAGCACAACTCTTCTTT. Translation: CACDTVSTGGWTAQLFF.

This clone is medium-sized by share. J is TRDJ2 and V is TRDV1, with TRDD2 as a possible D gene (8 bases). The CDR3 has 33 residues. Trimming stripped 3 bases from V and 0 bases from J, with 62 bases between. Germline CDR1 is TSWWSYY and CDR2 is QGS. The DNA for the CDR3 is TGTGCTCTTGGGGACCCCCCCCCGCCTGATTTAAAGCCCTGCCTTCCTATTCAGGCTGGGGGTTTCGGGAGGCTCGCTTTGACAGCACAACTCTTCTTT. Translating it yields CALGDPPPPDLKPCLPIQAGGFGRLALTAQLFF.

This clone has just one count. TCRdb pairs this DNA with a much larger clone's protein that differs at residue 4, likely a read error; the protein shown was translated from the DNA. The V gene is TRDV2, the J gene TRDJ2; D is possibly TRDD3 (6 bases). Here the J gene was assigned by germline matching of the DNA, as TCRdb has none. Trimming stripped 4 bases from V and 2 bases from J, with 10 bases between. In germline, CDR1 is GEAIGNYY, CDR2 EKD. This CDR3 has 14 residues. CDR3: CACETWGLTAQLFF. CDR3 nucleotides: TGTGCCTGTGAAACCTGGGGATTGACAGCACAACTCTTCTTT.

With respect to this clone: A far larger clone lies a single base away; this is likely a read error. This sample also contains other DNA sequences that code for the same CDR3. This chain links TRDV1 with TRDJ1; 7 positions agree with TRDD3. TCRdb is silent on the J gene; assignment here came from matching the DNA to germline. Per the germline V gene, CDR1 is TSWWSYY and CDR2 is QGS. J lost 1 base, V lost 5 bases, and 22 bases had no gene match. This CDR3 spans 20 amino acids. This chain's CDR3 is CALGPGDRTGDRTPTDKLIF. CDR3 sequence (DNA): TGTGCTCTTGGGCCTGGGGATCGTACTGGGGATCGAACCCCCACCGATAAACTCATCTTT.

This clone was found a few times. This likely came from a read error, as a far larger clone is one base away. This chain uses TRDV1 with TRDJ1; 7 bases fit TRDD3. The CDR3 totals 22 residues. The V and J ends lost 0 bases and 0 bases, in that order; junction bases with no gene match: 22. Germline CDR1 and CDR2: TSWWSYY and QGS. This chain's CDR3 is CALGELAQISKWIRRDTDKLIF. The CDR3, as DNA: TGTGCTCTTGGGGAACTAGCACAGATTTCTAAGTGGATACGCCGGGACACCGATAAACTCATCTTT.

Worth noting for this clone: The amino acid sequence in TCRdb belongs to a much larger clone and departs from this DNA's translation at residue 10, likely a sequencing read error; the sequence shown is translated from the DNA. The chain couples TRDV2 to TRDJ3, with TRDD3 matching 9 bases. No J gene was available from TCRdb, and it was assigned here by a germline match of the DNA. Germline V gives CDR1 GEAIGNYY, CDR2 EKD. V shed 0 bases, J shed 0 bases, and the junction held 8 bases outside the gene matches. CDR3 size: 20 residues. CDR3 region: CACDTVVGDRSSWDTRQMFF. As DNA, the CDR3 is TGTGCCTGTGACACCGTGGTGGGGGATAGAAGCTCCTGGGACACCCGACAGATGTTTTTC.

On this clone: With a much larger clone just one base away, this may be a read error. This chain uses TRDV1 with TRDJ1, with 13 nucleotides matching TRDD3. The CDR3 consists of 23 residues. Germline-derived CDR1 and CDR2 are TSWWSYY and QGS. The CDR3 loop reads CARGGHKPQSPTGGYAYTDKLIF. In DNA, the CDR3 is TGTGCTCGTGGGGGCCACAAACCCCAGTCTCCTACTGGGGGATACGCTTACACCGATAAACTCATCTTT.

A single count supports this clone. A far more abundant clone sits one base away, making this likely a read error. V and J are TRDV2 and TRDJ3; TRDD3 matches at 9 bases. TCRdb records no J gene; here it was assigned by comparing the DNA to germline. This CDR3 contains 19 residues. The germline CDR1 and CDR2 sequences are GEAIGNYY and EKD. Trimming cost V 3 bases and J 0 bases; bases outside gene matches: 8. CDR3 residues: CACDLTGGKSSWDTRQMFF. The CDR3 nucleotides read TGTGCCTGTGACCTTACTGGGGGAAAAAGCTCCTGGGACACCCGACAGATGTTTTTC.